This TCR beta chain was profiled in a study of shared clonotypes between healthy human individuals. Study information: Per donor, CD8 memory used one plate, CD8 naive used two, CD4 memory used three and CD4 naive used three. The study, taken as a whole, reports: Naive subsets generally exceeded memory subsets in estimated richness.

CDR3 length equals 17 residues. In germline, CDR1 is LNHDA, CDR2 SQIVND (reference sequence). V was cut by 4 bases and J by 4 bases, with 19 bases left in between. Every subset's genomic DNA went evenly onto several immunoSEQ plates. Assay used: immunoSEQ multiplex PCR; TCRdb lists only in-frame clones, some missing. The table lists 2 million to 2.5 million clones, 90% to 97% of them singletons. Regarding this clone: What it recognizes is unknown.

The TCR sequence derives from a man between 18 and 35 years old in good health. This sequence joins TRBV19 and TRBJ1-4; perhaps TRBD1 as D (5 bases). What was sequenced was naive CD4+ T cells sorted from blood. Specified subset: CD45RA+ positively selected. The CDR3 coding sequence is TGTGCCAGTAGTACGGGACGTCTAGGTCTGGGTAATGAAAAACTGTTTTTT. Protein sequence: CASSTGRLGLGNEKLFF.